The source of this T cell receptor (beta chain) is a study of shared clonotypes between healthy human individuals. About the study: Per donor, three plates held CD4 naive cells, three held CD4 memory, two held CD8 naive and one held CD8 memory.

Assay used: immunoSEQ multiplex PCR; TCRdb lists only in-frame clones, some missing. Of 950,000 to 1,100,000 clones in the sample, approximately 70% were seen once. Concerning this clone itself: Its specificity is not known.

Germline CDR1 is SGHTA and CDR2 is FQGNSA. The CDR3 is made up of 15 amino acids. With V trimmed by 1 base and J by 6 bases, 5 bases remained unmatched. Study results and caveats: Naive subsets typically showed greater estimated richness than memory subsets. Sampling was confined to blood; repertoires within tissues likely differ.

This clonotype was sampled from a man between 18 and 29 years old in good health. The chain links TRBV7-2 to TRBJ2-2, with 7 bases matching TRBD1. The sequenced material came from memory CD4+ T cells sorted from blood. Subset of the sample: CD45RA-negative fraction. DNA for the CDR3: TGTGCCAGCAGCTTAGAACTGACAGGGCCCGGGGAGCTGTTTTTT. Its protein product is CASSLELTGPGELFF.